This record looks at one T cell receptor (beta chain) sequence and its context. Its antigen is undetermined. This record belongs to a study of T cell responses to AZD1222 COVID-19 vaccine. The study's findings and limits: White British people made up most donors, females outnumbered males, and clonal diversity was possibly underestimated. Unmutated variant regions reportedly attract nearly half of all spike-specific TCRs.

TCRdb's table, derived via immunoSEQ multiplex PCR, lists solely in-frame clones and lacks some. The data hold over 95,000 clones, with about 89% observed a single time. Germline CDR1 SGHDT, CDR2 YYEEEE. V was pared by 3 bases and J by 3 bases, with 9 bases between. This CDR3 comprises 13 residues. This rearrangement joins TRBV5-6 to TRBJ1-2, with D perhaps TRBD1 (6 bases). The sequencing here drew on peripheral blood, taken 28 days after the second AZD1222 dose. This clonotype was sampled from an adult who received the AZD1222 COVID-19 vaccine. The CDR3 region is CASSSRGYYGYTF. CDR3 sequence (DNA): TGTGCCAGCAGCTCCAGGGGTTACTATGGCTACACCTTC.